This T cell receptor (beta chain) was sequenced in a study of blood T cell repertoires in COVID-19. Between the trimmed V and J ends, which lost 4 bases and 8 bases, there was a span of 18 bases. Germline V gene data show CDR1 as MGHRA and CDR2 as YSYEKL. The CDR3 runs 15 residues. Per the study methods: Reference gene primer amplification in the assay estimated nucleated cell counts. Measured with immunoSEQ multiplex PCR; TCRdb has only the in-frame clones, and not every one. V and J calls plus clone size are reproduced from that table; the DNA served to infer D and trimming. This sample yields 200,000 or so clones, of which approximately 80% are seen a single time; 6.5% to 8.5% belongs to the top ten.

The specimen sequenced was peripheral blood. V is TRBV4-1 and J is TRBJ2-1; maybe TRBD2 (5 bases). The sequence was collected from a human donor with acute or convalescent COVID-19. The donor label of this sample is uncertain. The CDR3 is CASSRMRERRDEQFF. CDR3 in DNA: TGCGCCAGCAGCCGTATGAGGGAGAGAAGGGATGAGCAGTTCTTC.